Each of the 21 T cell receptor beta chains below was sequenced from the same sample in a study of cytomegalovirus exposure and HLA in healthy donors. PCR primers comprised 60 Vbeta and 13 Jbeta primers. TCRdb keeps only in-frame clones here, not all; method: immunoSEQ multiplex PCR. Among some 62,000 clones, around 87% were seen once, and the ten largest hold roughly 1.4%. Sequencing used PBMCs. The receptors originated from a man aged 18 to 35 in good health and CMV-seronegative.

The chain combines TRBV20-1 with TRBJ1-2; 7 bases are shared with TRBD1. CDR3 length: 11 residues. V gave up 6 bases and J gave up 8 bases; unmatched junction bases: 6. Germline V gene sequence: CDR1 DFQATT, CDR2 SNEGSKA (reference sequence). CDR3 nucleotides: TGCAGTGCATCCGACAGGGCCGGCTACACCTTC. It specifies CSASDRAGYTF.

The chain couples TRBV28 to TRBJ2-7; 15 positions match TRBD2. Trimming at V came to 5 bases and at J to 5 bases, leaving 4 bases not matched to a gene. The V gene's germline CDR1 is MDHEN and CDR2 SYDVKM. CDR3 length: 15 amino acids. Here the CDR3 reads CASSGTSGGPHEQYF. The DNA of the CDR3 is TGTGCCAGCAGTGGGACTAGCGGGGGGCCCCACGAGCAGTACTTC.

J is TRBJ1-6 and V is TRBV18; 11 bases line up with TRBD1. The CDR3 loop spans 16 amino acids. CDR1 and CDR2 from the germline V gene are KGHSH and LQKENI. V lost 6 bases, J lost 4 bases, and 5 bases stayed unmatched. This chain's CDR3 is CASSPGTGGYNSPLHF. CDR3 nucleotide sequence: TGTGCCAGCTCCCCGGGGACAGGGGGATATAATTCACCCCTCCACTTT.

The V call is TRBV30, the J call TRBJ2-1, with TRBD2 matching 9 bases. With 1 base clipped from V and 10 bases from J, the junction kept 17 bases outside the gene matches. CDR1 GTSNPN and CDR2 SVGIG come from the germline V gene (reference sequence). The length of the CDR3 is 17 residues. This chain's CDR3 is CAWSGRRWRGGEDEQFF. DNA of the CDR3: TGTGCCTGGAGTGGGCGTAGGTGGCGGGGGGGCGAGGACGAGCAGTTCTTC.

The J gene is TRBJ2-7, the V gene TRBV12-5, with D unclear. The CDR3 is made up of 15 amino acids. Germline assignment: CDR1 LGHNT and CDR2 FRNRAP. Trimming took off 2 bases at V and 1 base at J, with 12 bases between the two ends. The CDR3 protein is CASGLPSSSSYEQYF. The CDR3 DNA sequence: TGTGCTAGTGGTTTGCCATCGAGTAGTTCCTACGAGCAGTACTTC.

The V gene is TRBV7-6, the J gene TRBJ1-4; D is undetermined. In germline, CDR1 is SGHVS, CDR2 FNYEAQ. V lost 5 bases, J lost 4 bases, and 8 bases lay in between. CDR3 length equals 13 residues. In nucleotides, the CDR3 is TGTGCCAGCAGCCCCTTAATTAATGAAAAACTGTTTTTT. Amino acids: CASSPLINEKLFF.

This clone was seen a single time. This chain joins TRBV6-5 and TRBJ1-1; D is unresolved. Germline CDR1 MNHEY, CDR2 SVGAGI. The CDR3 loop spans 13 amino acids. V lost 2 bases to trimming and J lost 0 bases, with 4 bases between them. The CDR3 coding sequence is TGTGCCAGCAGTTACGGCATGAACACTGAAGCTTTCTTT. Translated: CASSYGMNTEAFF.

The chain is built from TRBV30 and TRBJ1-3; the D is unclear. From germline, CDR1 is GTSNPN and CDR2 SVGIG (reference sequence). This CDR3 region has 13 residues. Trimming stripped 4 bases from V and 4 bases from J, with 11 bases between. CDR3 amino acids: CAWTDTGGNTIYF. In DNA form, the CDR3 reads TGTGCCTGGACCGACACGGGGGGAAACACCATATATTTT.

This clone showed up just once. V and J are TRBV7-2 and TRBJ2-7; D is uncertain. CDR1 and CDR2 (germline): SGHTA, FQGNSA. Deletions cut 1 base from V and 0 bases from J, with 10 bases between. The length of the CDR3 is 15 residues. CDR3 loop: CASSLEAASSYEQYF. The DNA for the CDR3 is TGTGCCAGCAGCTTAGAGGCAGCGAGCTCCTACGAGCAGTACTTC.

This chain uses TRBV11-2 with TRBJ2-3; maybe TRBD1 (5 bases). The germline CDR1 and CDR2 sequences are SGHAT and FQNNGV. This CDR3 is 14 amino acids long. V lost 2 bases, J lost 0 bases, and 6 bases lay in between. The CDR3, as DNA: TGTGCCAGCAGCTTAAGGGGCAGCACAGATACGCAGTATTTT. Residues: CASSLRGSTDTQYF.

V and J are TRBV7-2 and TRBJ2-5, with 13 nucleotides matching TRBD2. CDR3 size: 16 residues. After removal of 5 bases from V and 6 bases from J, the junction contained 9 bases not matched to a gene. Germline-derived CDR1 and CDR2 are SGHTA and FQGNSA. The CDR3 loop is CASSQQLAGGLKTQYF. CDR3 coding DNA: TGTGCCAGCAGCCAACAACTAGCGGGGGGGCTCAAGACCCAGTACTTC.

J is TRBJ1-2 and V is TRBV28; D not certain. The CDR3 has 12 residues. The germline V and J ends were trimmed by 6 bases and 5 bases, with 10 bases remaining between them. Germline loops: CDR1 MDHEN, CDR2 SYDVKM. The CDR3 DNA is TGTGCCAGCAGCGAGCAAGTTTATGGCTACACCTTC. It translates to CASSEQVYGYTF.

The J gene is TRBJ1-6, the V gene TRBV2, with 9 bases fitting TRBD1. Germline V gene sequence: CDR1 SNHLY, CDR2 FYNNEI. The CDR3 is made up of 15 amino acids. V lost 6 bases to trimming and J lost 7 bases; unmatched junction nucleotides: 7. CDR3 sequence: CASRADRGENSPLHF. DNA of the CDR3: TGTGCCAGCAGGGCGGACAGGGGTGAGAATTCACCCCTCCACTTT.

The CDR3 is CASSDFSGANVLTF. CDR3 nucleotide sequence: TGTGCCAGCAGTGACTTCTCTGGGGCCAACGTCCTGACTTTC. The chain joins TRBV27 to TRBJ2-6; D remains unclear. Between the trimmed V and J ends, which lost 5 bases and 0 bases, there was a span of 5 bases. CDR3 size: 14 residues. Germline CDR1 reads MNHEY; CDR2 reads SMNVEV (reference sequence).

CDR3 nucleotide sequence: TGCGCCAGCAGCTTGGATGGGACACCCTACAATGAGCAGTTCTTC. It is translated as CASSLDGTPYNEQFF. The chain is built from TRBV5-1 and TRBJ2-1, with D maybe TRBD1 (6 bases). Per the germline V gene, CDR1 is SGHRS and CDR2 is YFSETQ. Trimming pared 0 bases from V and 2 bases from J, leaving 9 bases between. This CDR3 has 15 amino acids.

J is TRBJ1-3 and V is TRBV30; tentative D call: TRBD1 (5 bases). Trimming took off 2 bases at V and 0 bases at J, with 5 bases between the two ends. Germline V gene sequence: CDR1 GTSNPN, CDR2 SVGIG (reference sequence). The CDR3 has 13 residues. For the CDR3, the DNA is TGTGCCTGGAGTAGGGGCTCTGGAAACACCATATATTTT. Its translation: CAWSRGSGNTIYF.

The V call is TRBV6-5, the J call TRBJ2-7, with a weak D call TRBD2 (6 bases). The CDR3 extends over 15 amino acids. Germline V gives CDR1 MNHEY, CDR2 SVGAGI. Trimming cost V 0 bases and J 1 base, with 10 bases left between them. The CDR3 coding sequence is TGTGCCAGCAGTTACTCGCGGGATCCTTCCTACGAGCAGTACTTC. This encodes CASSYSRDPSYEQYF.

This chain connects TRBV7-8 to TRBJ1-5, with D possibly TRBD1 on 5 matching bases. CDR3 length: 14 amino acids. V lost 5 bases, J lost 2 bases, and 10 bases lay in between. Germline-derived CDR1 and CDR2 are SGHVS and FQNEAQ. CDR3 bases: TGTGCCAGCAGCCCCGGGGGGGGCAATCAGCCCCAGCATTTT. This translates into CASSPGGGNQPQHF. Supplemented by reference TRBV7-8 and TRBJ1-5, the full variable domain reads GAGVSQSPRYKVAKRGQDVALRCDPISGHVSLFWYQQALGQGPEFLTYFQNEAQLDKSGLPSDRFFAERPEGSVSTLKIQRTQQEDSAVYLCASSPGGGNQPQHFGDGTRLSIL.

The genes are TRBV7-2 and TRBJ1-1; D gene uncertain. Trimming pared 5 bases from V and 5 bases from J, leaving 12 bases between. Germline V gene sequence: CDR1 SGHTA, CDR2 FQGNSA. CDR3 length equals 13 residues. The CDR3 reads CASSRFRGTEAFF. The CDR3 region has the DNA TGTGCCAGCAGCCGATTTCGGGGTACTGAAGCTTTCTTT.

This clone appeared a single time. The J gene is TRBJ2-2, the V gene TRBV6-5; maybe TRBD1 (5 bases). The CDR3 is made up of 15 amino acids. V lost 2 bases and J 0 bases, leaving 7 bases between the germline ends. CDR1 is MNHEY, CDR2 SVGAGI, per germline. The CDR3 bases are TGTGCCAGCAGTTACGACAGAGCGAACACCGGGGAGCTGTTTTTT. It specifies CASSYDRANTGELFF.

V is TRBV29-1 and J is TRBJ2-5, with TRBD2 as a possible D gene (6 bases). The V gene lost 7 bases and the J gene lost 4 bases, with 13 bases spanning the gap. The CDR3 is 12 amino acids. Germline-derived CDR1 and CDR2 are SQVTM and ANQGSEA. In DNA form, the CDR3 reads TGCAGCGACCTGACTAGTAGAGAGACCCAGTACTTC. Translated: CSDLTSRETQYF.